These 10 T cell receptor beta chains were all obtained from the same sample, sequenced in a study of response to subunit inactivated influenza vaccine (dated by TCRdb to the late 2010s). Library preparation was by RT-PCR. The run used an Illumina HiSeq 2500. The public reads were run again by TCRdb, first through fastp at Q25 and then through MiXCR, and only productive beta chains were kept. Identical CDR3 proteins give one entry, which carries the most common genes and DNA. The table for this sample lists fewer than 700,000 distinct CDR3 sequences; 10% to 15% of them were counted only once. Roughly 13% of the sample comes from the top ten. In the paper's terms, the time point label means: 45 days after influenza vaccine administration. The source material was PBMCs from blood, sampled more than 35 days after vaccination. The receptors here all came from a man aged 50 to 60 who received an inactivated influenza vaccine. Donor details come from another sample of the same person, matched by shared clones.

The chain recombines TRBV3-1 with TRBJ2-2; no reliable D call. The ends were cut back, 0 bases at V and 5 bases at J, with 7 bases in the middle. The CDR3 consists of 14 residues. Germline V gives CDR1 LGHDT, CDR2 YNNKEL (reference sequence). The CDR3 coding sequence is TGTGCCAGCAGCCAAGAAGCCATTACCGGGGAGCTGTTTTTT. Translating gives CASSQEAITGELFF.

V is TRBV4-3 and J is TRBJ2-3; 7 bases line up with TRBD1. The CDR3 length is 14 residues. V gave up 5 bases and J gave up 4 bases; unmatched junction bases: 6. CDR1 is LGHNA and CDR2 is YSLEER in the germline V gene. CDR3 amino acids: CASSITTGPDTQYF. The CDR3 bases are TGCGCCAGCAGCATCACGACAGGGCCAGATACGCAGTATTTT.

The CDR3 reads CASSLQGPIQPQHF. In DNA form, the CDR3 reads TGTGCCAGCAGTTTACAGGGCCCGATTCAGCCCCAGCATTTT. J is TRBJ1-5 and V is TRBV6-2 or TRBV6-3; D is possibly TRBD1 (6 bases). This CDR3 has 14 residues. Per germline, CDR1 MNHEY and CDR2 SVGEGT. The germline V and J ends were trimmed by 4 bases and 6 bases, with 13 bases remaining between them.

The chain uses TRBV5-1 and TRBJ2-1; 7 nucleotides match TRBD1. After removal of 0 bases from V and 6 bases from J, the junction contained 6 bases not matched to a gene. Germline assignment: CDR1 SGHRS and CDR2 YFSETQ. The CDR3 consists of 15 residues. In nucleotides, the CDR3 is TGCGCCAGCAGCTTGGGACAGGGAGAAGGCAATGAGCAGTTCTTC. This sequence encodes CASSLGQGEGNEQFF.

This clonotype was detected many times. The V call is TRBV11-2, the J call TRBJ2-7, with 7 bases fitting TRBD2. Germline trimming cut 0 bases from V and 1 base from J; bases unmatched to any gene: 15. The CDR3 length is 19 residues. CDR1 is SGHAT, CDR2 FQNNGV, per germline. The CDR3 sequence is CASSLEATVRGRPSYEQYF. The CDR3 DNA reads TGTGCCAGCAGCTTAGAGGCGACAGTACGCGGGAGACCATCCTACGAGCAGTACTTC.

This clonotype was detected a few times. The chain recombines TRBV6-2 or TRBV6-3 with TRBJ2-3; TRBD2 agrees at 13 bases. The CDR3 length is 17 residues. CDR1 and CDR2 (germline): MNHEY, SVGEGT. V was pared by 2 bases and J by 5 bases, with 7 bases of the junction left unmatched. CDR3 nucleotides: TGTGCCAGCAGTTACCGGACTAGCGGGAGAGGATTAGATACGCAGTATTTT. Its translation is CASSYRTSGRGLDTQYF.

This clonotype showed up just a few times. This sequence joins TRBV20-1 and TRBJ1-1; a weak D match, TRBD1 (6 bases). The germline V and J ends were trimmed by 4 bases and 3 bases, with 9 bases remaining between them. Germline V gene data show CDR1 as DFQATT and CDR2 as SNEGSKA (reference sequence). The CDR3 extends over 12 amino acids. CDR3 DNA: TGCAGTGCTACCAAGGGGGACACTGAAGCTTTCTTT. Its translation is CSATKGDTEAFF.

The rearrangement links TRBV29-1 to TRBJ2-1; no clear D gene. The CDR3 loop spans 14 amino acids. CDR1 is SQVTM and CDR2 is ANQGSEA in the germline V gene. Trimming pared 6 bases from V and 5 bases from J, leaving 17 bases between. The CDR3 DNA reads as TGCAGCGTAGGTACTTTTCGGTCACACAATGAGCAGTTCTTC. Its protein is CSVGTFRSHNEQFF.

This clonotype was seen only a few times. V gene TRBV20-1 combines with J gene TRBJ2-3, with a possible D match to TRBD2 (5 bases). This CDR3 comprises 16 residues. Looked up from germline, CDR1 is DFQATT and CDR2 is SNEGSKA (reference sequence). V lost 5 bases and J lost 3, with 21 bases in between. The CDR3 spells CSAGLVEGLLTDTQYF. DNA for the CDR3: TGCAGTGCTGGGTTGGTAGAGGGCCTTTTAACAGATACGCAGTATTTT.

The chain has TRBV5-1 and TRBJ2-3; possible D gene TRBD2, 7 bases. The CDR3 covers 14 residues. V gave up 7 bases and J gave up 0 bases, with 12 bases separating them. Looked up from germline, CDR1 is SGHRS and CDR2 is YFSETQ. CDR3 bases: TGCGCCAGCCGAAGGGGGGGCAGCACAGATACGCAGTATTTT. It yields the protein CASRRGGSTDTQYF.